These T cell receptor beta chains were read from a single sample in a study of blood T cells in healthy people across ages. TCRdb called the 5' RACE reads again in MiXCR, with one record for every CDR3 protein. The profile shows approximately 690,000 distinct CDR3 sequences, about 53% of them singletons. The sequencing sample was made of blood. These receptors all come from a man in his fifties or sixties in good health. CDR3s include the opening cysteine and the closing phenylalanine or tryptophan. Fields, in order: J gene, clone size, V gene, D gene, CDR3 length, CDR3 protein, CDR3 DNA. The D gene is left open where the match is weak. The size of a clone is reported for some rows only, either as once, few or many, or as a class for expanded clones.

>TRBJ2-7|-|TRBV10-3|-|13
CAIRRDDSYEQYF
TGTGCCATCAGAAGAGATGACTCCTACGAGCAGTACTTC
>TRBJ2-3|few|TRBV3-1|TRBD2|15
CASSQGLAGGDTQYF
TGTGCCAGCAGCCAAGGGCTAGCGGGGGGAGATACGCAGTATTTT
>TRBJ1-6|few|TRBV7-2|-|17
CASSLQLPQGKNSPLHF
TGTGCCAGCAGCTTACAGCTCCCGCAGGGAAAGAATTCACCCCTCCACTTT
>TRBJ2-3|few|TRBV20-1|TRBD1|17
CSATTGQGVSGLDTQYF
TGCAGTGCCACCACGGGACAGGGAGTGAGCGGTCTGGATACGCAGTATTTT
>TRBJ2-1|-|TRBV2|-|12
CASRTDFNEQFF
TGTGCCAGCAGAACCGACTTCAATGAGCAGTTCTTC
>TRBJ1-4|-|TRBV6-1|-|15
CASSDTGGVKEKLFF
TGTGCCAGCAGTGATACAGGAGGGGTGAAAGAAAAACTGTTTTTT
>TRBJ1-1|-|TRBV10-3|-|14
CVISSDVVGTEAFF
TGTGTCATCAGCTCTGACGTAGTTGGCACTGAAGCTTTCTTT
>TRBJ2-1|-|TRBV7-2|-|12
CASRQQETEQFF
TGTGCCAGCAGGCAACAAGAAACTGAGCAGTTCTTC
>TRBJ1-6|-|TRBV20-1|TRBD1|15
CSARDLSGGNSPLHF
TGCAGTGCTAGAGATCTATCAGGGGGAAATTCACCCCTCCACTTT
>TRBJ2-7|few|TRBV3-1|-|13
CASSQEYRGEQYF
TGTGCCAGCAGCCAAGAGTACCGCGGGGAGCAGTACTTC
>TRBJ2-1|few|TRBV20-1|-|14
CSAPAVGSYNEQFF
TGCAGTGCGCCGGCAGTGGGATCCTACAATGAGCAGTTCTTC
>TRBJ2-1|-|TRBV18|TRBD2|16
CASSPKTSGGHNEQFF
TGTGCCAGCTCACCAAAGACTAGCGGGGGGCACAATGAGCAGTTCTTC
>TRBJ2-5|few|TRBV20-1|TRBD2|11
CSAPSGGGQYF
TGCAGTGCTCCTAGCGGGGGAGGCCAGTACTTC
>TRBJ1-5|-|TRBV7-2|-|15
CASSLSRVDNQPQHF
TGTGCCAGCAGCTTATCCAGGGTGGACAATCAGCCCCAGCATTTT
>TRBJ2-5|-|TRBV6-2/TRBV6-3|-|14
CASSYFWEEETQYF
TGTGCCAGCAGTTACTTCTGGGAAGAAGAGACCCAGTACTTC
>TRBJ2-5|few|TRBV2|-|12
CASSEMAKTQYF
TGTGCCAGCAGTGAGATGGCGAAGACCCAGTACTTC
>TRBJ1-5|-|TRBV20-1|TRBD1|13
CSATDRGNQPQHF
TGCAGTGCTACGGACAGGGGTAATCAGCCCCAGCATTTT
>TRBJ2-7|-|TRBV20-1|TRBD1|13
CSALGTGNYEQYF
TGCAGTGCCTTAGGGACAGGGAACTACGAGCAGTACTTC
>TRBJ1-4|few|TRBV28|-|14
CASRGLATNEKLFF
TGTGCCAGCAGGGGGCTTGCAACTAATGAAAAACTGTTTTTT
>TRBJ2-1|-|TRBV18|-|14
CASSPFAQGQGQFF
TGTGCCAGCTCACCATTCGCCCAAGGCCAAGGTCAGTTCTTC
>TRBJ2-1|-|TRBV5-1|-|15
CASSPRGDHYNEQFF
TGCGCCAGCAGCCCTCGCGGGGACCACTACAATGAGCAGTTCTTC
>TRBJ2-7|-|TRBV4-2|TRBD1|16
CASSLTGTGTPYEQYF
TGTGCCAGCAGCCTCACAGGGACAGGAACCCCCTACGAGCAGTACTTC
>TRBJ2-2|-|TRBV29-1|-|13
CSVESVGAGELFF
TGCAGCGTTGAGAGTGTTGGCGCCGGGGAGCTGTTTTTT
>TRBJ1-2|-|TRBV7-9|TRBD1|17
CASSFGTGGDLGYGYTF
TGTGCCAGCAGCTTCGGGACAGGGGGTGATCTTGGCTATGGCTACACCTTC
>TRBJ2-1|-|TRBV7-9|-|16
CASSDQGRSSYNEQFF
TGTGCCAGCAGCGACCAAGGGCGTAGCTCCTACAATGAGCAGTTCTTC
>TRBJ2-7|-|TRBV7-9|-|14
CASSKPPGSYEQYF
TGTGCCAGCAGCAAACCCCCAGGATCCTACGAGCAGTACTTC
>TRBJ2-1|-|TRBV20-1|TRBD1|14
CSADPGTGYNEQFF
TGCAGTGCTGACCCCGGGACAGGATACAATGAGCAGTTCTTC
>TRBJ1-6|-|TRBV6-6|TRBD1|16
CASSSTGESYNSPLHF
TGTGCCAGCAGTTCAACAGGGGAGTCCTATAATTCACCCCTCCACTTT
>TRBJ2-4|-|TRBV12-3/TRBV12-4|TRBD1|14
CASTLGQGWNIQYF
TGTGCCAGCACCCTAGGACAGGGGTGGAACATTCAGTACTTC
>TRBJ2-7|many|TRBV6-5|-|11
CASRDNYEQYF
TGTGCCAGCAGGGACAACTACGAGCAGTACTTC
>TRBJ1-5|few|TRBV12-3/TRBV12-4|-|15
CASSLSRTYNQPQHF
TGTGCCAGCAGTTTGTCCCGGACTTACAATCAGCCCCAGCATTTT
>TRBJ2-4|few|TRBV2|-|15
CASSVQGSAKNIQYF
TGTGCCAGCAGTGTCCAGGGGTCAGCCAAAAACATTCAGTACTTC
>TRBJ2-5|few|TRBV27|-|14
CASSIGGTGETQYF
TGTGCCAGCTCCATAGGGGGGACGGGTGAGACCCAGTACTTC
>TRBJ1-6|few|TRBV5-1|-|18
CASSLTGTSNSYNSPLHF
TGCGCCAGCAGCTTAACAGGGACCAGCAACTCCTATAATTCACCCCTCCACTTT
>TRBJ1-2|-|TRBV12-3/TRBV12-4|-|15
CASSFAGSLNYGYTF
TGTGCCAGCAGTTTCGCTGGAAGTCTCAACTATGGCTACACCTTC
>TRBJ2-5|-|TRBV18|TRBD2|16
CASSPPLSGGRETQYF
TGTGCCAGCTCACCGCCCCTCAGCGGGGGTCGGGAGACCCAGTACTTC
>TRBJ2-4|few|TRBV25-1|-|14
CASSDHPQGYEQYF
TGTGCCAGCAGTGACCACCCGCAGGGGTATGAGCAGTACTTC
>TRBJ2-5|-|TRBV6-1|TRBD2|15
CASTLGLAGRGTQYF
TGTGCCAGCACTTTGGGACTAGCGGGGCGCGGGACCCAGTACTTC
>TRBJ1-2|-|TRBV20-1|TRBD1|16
CSASLPLRGRGYGYTF
TGCAGTGCTAGCCTTCCCCTCAGGGGGCGCGGCTATGGCTACACCTTC
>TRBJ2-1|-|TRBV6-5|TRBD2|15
CASTLKVAGVNEQFF
TGTGCCAGCACCCTAAAGGTGGCGGGAGTTAATGAGCAGTTCTTC
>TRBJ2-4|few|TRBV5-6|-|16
CASSLAAGYAKNIQYF
TGTGCCAGCAGCTTGGCGGCAGGGTATGCCAAAAACATTCAGTACTTC
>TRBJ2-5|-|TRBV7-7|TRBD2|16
CASSFAAGIGQETQYF
TGTGCCAGCAGCTTCGCAGCGGGGATTGGGCAAGAGACCCAGTACTTC
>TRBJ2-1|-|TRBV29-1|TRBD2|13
CSTRLAGVNEQFF
TGCAGCACCCGACTAGCGGGCGTCAATGAGCAGTTCTTC
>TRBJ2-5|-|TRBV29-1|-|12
CSVVQAQETQYF
TGCAGCGTTGTACAGGCCCAAGAGACCCAGTACTTC
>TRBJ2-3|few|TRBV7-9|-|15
CASSSGASIADTQYF
TGTGCCAGCAGCTCAGGTGCTAGCATAGCAGATACGCAGTATTTT
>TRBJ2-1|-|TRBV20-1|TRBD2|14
CSAAGTSGDNEQFF
TGCAGTGCGGCTGGGACTAGCGGGGACAATGAGCAGTTCTTC